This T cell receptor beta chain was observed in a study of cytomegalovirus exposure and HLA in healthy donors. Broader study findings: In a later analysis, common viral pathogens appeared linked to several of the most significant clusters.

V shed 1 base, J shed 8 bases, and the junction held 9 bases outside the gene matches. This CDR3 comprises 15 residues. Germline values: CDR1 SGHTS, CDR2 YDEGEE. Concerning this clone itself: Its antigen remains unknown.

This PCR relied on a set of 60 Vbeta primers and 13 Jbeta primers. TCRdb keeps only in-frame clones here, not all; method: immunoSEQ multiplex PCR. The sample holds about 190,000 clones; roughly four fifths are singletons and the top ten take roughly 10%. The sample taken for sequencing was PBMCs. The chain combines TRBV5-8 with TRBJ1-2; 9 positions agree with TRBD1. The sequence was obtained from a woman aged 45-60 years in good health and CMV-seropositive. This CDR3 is CASSLRGQGVGGYTF. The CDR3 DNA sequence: TGTGCCAGCAGCTTGAGGGGACAGGGCGTCGGGGGCTACACCTTC.